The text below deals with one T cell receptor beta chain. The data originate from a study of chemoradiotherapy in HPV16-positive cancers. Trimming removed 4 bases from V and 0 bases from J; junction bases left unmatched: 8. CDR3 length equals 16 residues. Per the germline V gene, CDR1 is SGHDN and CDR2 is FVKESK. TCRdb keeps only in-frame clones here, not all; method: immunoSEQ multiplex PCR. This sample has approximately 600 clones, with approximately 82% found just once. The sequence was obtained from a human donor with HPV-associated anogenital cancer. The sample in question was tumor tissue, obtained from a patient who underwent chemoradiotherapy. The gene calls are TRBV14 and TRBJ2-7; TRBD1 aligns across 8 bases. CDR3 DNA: TGTGCCAGCAGCCCGATGACAGGGGCCCGCTCCTACGAGCAGTACTTC. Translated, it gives CASSPMTGARSYEQYF.